These 21 T cell receptor beta chains were all obtained from the same sample, sequenced in a study of Tregs in tolerant kidney transplant recipients. Only in-frame clones appear in the TCRdb table, and some are missing; sequencing was by immunoSEQ multiplex PCR. The data contain more than 90,000 clones, approximately 90% of them singletons. The source material was CD4+ T cells from blood. The receptors come from a human donor in good health.

The chain recombines TRBV19 with TRBJ2-2, with TRBD1 matching over 7 bases. The germline CDR1 and CDR2 sequences are LNHDA and SQIVND (reference sequence). This CDR3 has 14 residues. After removal of 5 bases from V and 7 bases from J, the junction contained 7 bases not matched to a gene. The CDR3 nucleotides read TGTGCCAGTAGTCCCTGGACAGGACACGGGGAGCTGTTTTTT. Amino acids: CASSPWTGHGELFF.

This clone was observed once. This chain connects TRBV4-2 to TRBJ1-6, with D possibly matching TRBD1 (6 bases). The V gene lost 0 bases and the J gene lost 6 bases, with 9 bases spanning the gap. CDR3 length equals 15 residues. The germline gives CDR1 LGHNA, CDR2 YNFKEQ. The CDR3 region is CASSQEGAANSPLHF. In DNA, the CDR3 is TGTGCCAGCAGCCAAGAGGGGGCCGCTAATTCACCCCTCCACTTT.

Regarding this clone: The sample has other DNA sequences that encode this CDR3 too. This chain links TRBV15 with TRBJ1-2, with 9 bases matching TRBD1. The germline V gene has CDR1 LNHNV and CDR2 YYDKDF (reference sequence). CDR3 length: 13 amino acids. J lost 6 bases, V lost 5 bases, and 4 bases had no gene match. CDR3 amino acids: CATSPDRGDGYTF. The DNA for the CDR3 is TGTGCCACCAGCCCGGACAGGGGCGATGGCTACACCTTC. Full variable domain (outside the CDR3, taken from reference TRBV15 and TRBJ1-2): DAMVIQNPRYQVTQFGKPVTLSCSQTLNHNVMYWYQQKSSQAPKLLFHYYDKDFNNEADTPDNFQSRRPNTSFCFLDIRSPGLGDTAMYLCATSPDRGDGYTFGSGTRLTVV.

The CDR3 region is CAVGQGVGYGYTF. The CDR3 region has the DNA TGTGCCGTTGGACAGGGAGTGGGCTATGGCTACACCTTC. This chain links TRBV2 with TRBJ1-2; 8 positions match TRBD1. Germline V gene sequence: CDR1 SNHLY, CDR2 FYNNEI. The CDR3 has 13 amino acids. The trim removed 11 bases at V and 4 bases at J, leaving 9 bases unmatched.

The CDR3: CASSLTRDTDTQYF. For the CDR3, the DNA is TGTGCCAGCAGCTTAACGAGGGACACAGATACGCAGTATTTT. The chain carries TRBV7-3 and TRBJ2-3; possibly TRBD2 for D (5 bases). This CDR3 has 14 residues. V lost 0 bases and J 2 bases, leaving 6 bases between the germline ends. Germline V gene lookup returns CDR1 SGHTA and CDR2 FQGTGA.

This clone was observed a handful of times. In nucleotides, the CDR3 is TGTGCCTGGAGGCAAGGGGCTGGGACTGAAGCTTTCTTT. Translation: CAWRQGAGTEAFF. The V call is TRBV30, the J call TRBJ1-1, with D perhaps TRBD1 (5 bases). The ends were cut back, 3 bases at V and 5 bases at J, with 13 bases in the middle. Germline CDR1 GTSNPN, CDR2 SVGIG (reference sequence). This CDR3 region has 13 residues.

V gene TRBV7-2 combines with J gene TRBJ1-5; D may be TRBD1 (6 bases). CDR1 and CDR2 (germline): SGHTA, FQGNSA. Trimming removed 1 base from V and 2 bases from J, with 12 bases in between. The CDR3 has 16 residues. In DNA form, the CDR3 reads TGTGCCAGCAGCTTAGGGTGGGGGGCTGGCAATCAGCCCCAGCATTTT. It specifies CASSLGWGAGNQPQHF.

This chain uses TRBV18 with TRBJ2-2, with TRBD1 matching 10 bases. This CDR3 contains 15 residues. Germline V gene sequence: CDR1 KGHSH, CDR2 LQKENI. Losses at the gene ends were 3 bases for V and 4 bases for J; bases not matched to a gene: 2. The CDR3 loop is CASSPRTGGTGELFF. The CDR3 bases are TGTGCCAGCTCACCCAGGACAGGGGGCACCGGGGAGCTGTTTTTT.

The rearrangement uses TRBV6-5 and TRBJ2-7; D may be TRBD2 (6 bases). Germline lookup yields CDR1 MNHEY and CDR2 SVGAGI. The V and J ends lost 5 bases and 7 bases respectively, with 9 bases between them. The CDR3 consists of 11 residues. The DNA for the CDR3 is TGTGCCAGCAGTCCCGCGGGGGAGCAGTACTTC. Protein product: CASSPAGEQYF.

V usage is TRBV7-2 and J usage is TRBJ1-4; D is possibly TRBD1 (5 bases). Trimming cost V 3 bases and J 8 bases, with 13 bases left between them. The germline gives CDR1 SGHTA, CDR2 FQGNSA. The CDR3 has 14 residues. The CDR3 region is CASSLTAQGEKLFF. In DNA form, the CDR3 reads TGTGCCAGCAGCTTGACAGCGCAGGGAGAAAAACTGTTTTTT.

The DNA of the CDR3 is TGTGCCTGGGGTAGGGAAGTGGGGAACTACGAGCAGTACTTC. Protein sequence: CAWGREVGNYEQYF. This chain connects TRBV30 to TRBJ2-7, with D uncertain. This CDR3 has 14 residues. V shed 5 bases and J shed 3 bases, with 17 bases lying between them. Germline CDR1 GTSNPN, CDR2 SVGIG (reference sequence).

The genes are TRBV5-4 and TRBJ1-4; D not resolved. This CDR3 comprises 16 residues. Germline CDR1 SGHNT, CDR2 YYREEE (reference sequence). The V and J ends lost 0 bases and 4 bases respectively, with 13 bases between them. The CDR3 reads CASSLGLGRSNEKLFF. As DNA, the CDR3 is TGTGCCAGCAGCTTGGGGCTCGGGAGGAGTAATGAAAAACTGTTTTTT.

This clone was counted only a few times. J is TRBJ1-1 and V is TRBV7-9; D unresolved. This CDR3 has 13 residues. The ends were cut back, 3 bases at V and 3 bases at J, with 8 bases in the middle. Germline V gene data show CDR1 as SEHNR and CDR2 as FQNEAQ (reference sequence). The CDR3 DNA sequence: TGTGCCAGCAGCTTGCCACCTGACACTGAAGCTTTCTTT. Amino acid sequence: CASSLPPDTEAFF.

CDR3 coding DNA: TGCAGCGTTGTAGGTCGCACAGATACGCAGTATTTT. Translation: CSVVGRTDTQYF. The gene calls are TRBV29-1 and TRBJ2-3; D uncertain. The germline V gene encodes CDR1 SQVTM and CDR2 ANQGSEA. The CDR3 has 12 amino acids. Between the trimmed V and J ends, which lost 4 bases and 1 base, there was a span of 6 bases.

The chain employs TRBV11-2 and TRBJ1-2, with D unresolved. From germline, CDR1 is SGHAT and CDR2 FQNNGV. The CDR3 is 15 residues long. V lost 5 bases and J 3 bases, leaving 16 bases between the germline ends. Written as DNA, the CDR3 is TGTGCCAGCAGCCCATACGGACGGAAAGACTATGGCTACACCTTC. Amino acids: CASSPYGRKDYGYTF.

This chain uses TRBV2 with TRBJ2-1; TRBD2 aligns across 9 bases. The CDR3 length is 14 residues. The V and J ends lost 7 bases and 7 bases, in that order; junction bases with no gene match: 8. Germline V gene data show CDR1 as SNHLY and CDR2 as FYNNEI. The CDR3 region is CASKGLARRNEQFF. For the CDR3, the DNA is TGTGCCAGCAAAGGACTAGCGCGGAGGAATGAGCAGTTCTTC.

The chain uses TRBV5-8 and TRBJ1-2; the D gene is possibly TRBD1 (5 bases). This CDR3 region has 14 residues. Trimming took 2 bases from V and 4 from J, leaving 12 bases between them. Germline V gene sequence: CDR1 SGHTS, CDR2 YDEGEE. The CDR3 DNA reads TGTGCCAGCAGCTTATTCAGGGCGCTCTATGGCTACACCTTC. Encoded protein: CASSLFRALYGYTF.

The CDR3 DNA reads TGTGCCAGCAGTAGCCCCGCAAGACGCCAATATGGCTACACCTTC. It codes for CASSSPARRQYGYTF. The rearrangement joins TRBV27 to TRBJ1-2; D remains ambiguous. The CDR3 is made up of 15 amino acids. The V end was cut by 5 bases, the J end by 5 bases, with 18 bases between. Germline CDR1 is MNHEY and CDR2 is SMNVEV (reference sequence).

This chain uses TRBV11-2 with TRBJ2-1; 11 bases line up with TRBD2. The CDR3 runs 15 residues. In germline, CDR1 is SGHAT, CDR2 FQNNGV. V was pared by 3 bases and J by 6 bases, with 4 bases of the junction left unmatched. As DNA, the CDR3 is TGTGCCAGCAGCTTTACTAGCGGGAGTTCCAATGAGCAGTTCTTC. Translation: CASSFTSGSSNEQFF.

There are a few counts of this clone. The chain has TRBV5-1 and TRBJ2-3, with TRBD2 matching over 16 bases. This CDR3 contains 16 residues. V trimming: 4 bases; J trimming: 4 bases; junction bases outside the gene matches: 3. CDR1 is SGHRS and CDR2 is YFSETQ in the germline V gene. The CDR3 DNA is TGCGCCAGCAGCGCCGGGACTAGCGGGGGGGCAGATACGCAGTATTTT. This encodes CASSAGTSGGADTQYF.

CDR3 sequence (DNA): TGTGCCATCAGTGAATCACAGGAGAACACTGAAGCTTTCTTT. This sequence encodes CAISESQENTEAFF. The chain combines TRBV10-3 with TRBJ1-1; the D gene is possibly TRBD1 (5 bases). The V gene's germline CDR1 is ENHRY and CDR2 SYGVKD. Trimming shortened V by 3 bases and J by 1 base, and 9 bases separated the two germline ends. The length of the CDR3 is 14 residues.